This entry describes one T cell receptor beta chain. Its antigen is unknown. Researchers ran the PCR with 60 Vbeta and 13 Jbeta primers. The table came from immunoSEQ multiplex PCR; TCRdb's copy has only in-frame clones and leaves some out. The data hold about 75,000 clones, with approximately 80% observed a single time. This CDR3 is 12 amino acids long. V lost 4 bases and J 5 bases, leaving 7 bases between the germline ends. CDR1 is LGHNT, CDR2 FRNRAP, per germline. The sample is drawn from a study of cytomegalovirus exposure and HLA in healthy donors. Findings of the study overall: Relative to the approximately 680-donor mean, N-insertions were reportedly fewer in an Asian-associated ancestry cluster in a later analysis.

The sequence came from a man aged 65 to 85 in good health and CMV-seropositive. The genes are TRBV12-5 and TRBJ2-3; D call uncertain. Input material: PBMCs. Here the CDR3 reads CASGWAGDTQYF. The CDR3 nucleotides are TGTGCTAGTGGTTGGGCAGGAGATACGCAGTATTTT. The complete variable domain, with remaining parts taken from reference TRBV12-5 and TRBJ2-3, reads DARVTQTPRHKVTEMGQEVTMRCQPILGHNTVFWYRQTMMQGLELLAYFRNRAPLDDSGMPKDRFSAEMPDATLATLKIQPSEPRDSAVYFCASGWAGDTQYFGPGTRLTVL.